These 6 T cell receptor beta chains were all obtained from the same sample, sequenced in a study of T cell responses to AZD1222 COVID-19 vaccine (dated by TCRdb to the early 2020s). Libraries were built with the immunoSEQ multiplex PCR assay. The clones in this table, taken by TCRdb from immuneACCESS, are in-frame only. Not every clone is retained; where verified, under half of the shortfall comes from an unresolved V gene, and the cause of the rest is unknown. The sample table lists around 130,000 clones, about 91% of them with a count of one. Approximately 2.1% of the sample comes from the top ten. In light of the paper, this sample's time point label describes: about 28 days (+/-7) after the second vaccine dose. The input for sequencing was peripheral blood, taken 28 days after the second AZD1222 dose. Source of these receptors: an adult who received the AZD1222 COVID-19 vaccine.

This chain links TRBV5-1 with TRBJ1-1, with D possibly being TRBD1 (6 bases). The germline gives CDR1 SGHRS, CDR2 YFSETQ. This CDR3 is 15 amino acids long. Deletions cut 1 base from V and 1 base from J, with 11 bases between. CDR3 in amino acids: CASSLSTGPNTEAFF. CDR3 in DNA: TGCGCCAGCAGCTTGTCTACAGGGCCGAACACTGAAGCTTTCTTT.

The chain joins TRBV15 to TRBJ1-1; no firm D call. The CDR3 is 14 residues long. V shed 5 bases and J shed 3 bases, with 13 bases lying between them. The germline V gene encodes CDR1 LNHNV and CDR2 YYDKDF (reference sequence). The CDR3, as DNA: TGTGCCACCAGCCGGTCGGGGAGGGACACTGAAGCTTTCTTT. This codes for CATSRSGRDTEAFF.

The chain is built from TRBV29-1 and TRBJ1-5; D gene ambiguous. The CDR3 has 14 amino acids. CDR1 is SQVTM, CDR2 ANQGSEA, per germline. Trimming pared 4 bases from V and 4 bases from J, leaving 14 bases between. CDR3 bases: TGCAGCGTTGGGTGTATTTGCTTAAATCAGCCCCAGCATTTT. Amino acid sequence: CSVGCICLNQPQHF. Drawing the rest from reference TRBV29-1 and TRBJ1-5, the complete variable domain is SAVISQKPSRDICQRGTSLTIQCQVDSQVTMMFWYRQQPGQSLTLIATANQGSEATYESGFVIDKFPISRPNLTFSTLTVSNMSPEDSSIYLCSVGCICLNQPQHFGDGTRLSIL.

The V and J genes are TRBV20-1 and TRBJ1-1; no clear D gene. This CDR3 spans 11 amino acids. Trimming removed 3 bases from V and 7 bases from J, with 9 bases in between. Germline lookup yields CDR1 DFQATT and CDR2 SNEGSKA (reference sequence). CDR3 region: CSASSAGEAFF. Here the CDR3 DNA reads TGCAGTGCTAGTTCGGCAGGTGAAGCTTTCTTT.

This clone turned up a few times. The chain uses TRBV4-1 and TRBJ2-1; TRBD1 aligns across 7 bases. Trimming at V came to 1 base and at J to 0 bases, leaving 9 bases not matched to a gene. The CDR3 contains 18 residues. CDR1 and CDR2 from the germline V gene are MGHRA and YSYEKL. The CDR3 region is CASSQGGRGRSSYNEQFF. The CDR3 DNA is TGCGCCAGCAGCCAAGGAGGAAGGGGGCGGAGCTCCTACAATGAGCAGTTCTTC.

The V call is TRBV30, the J call TRBJ2-7, with D uncertain. V dropped 5 bases and J dropped 1 base, with 9 bases sitting between them. Germline-derived CDR1 and CDR2 are GTSNPN and SVGIG (reference sequence). The CDR3 runs 12 residues. CDR3 residues: CAWSRVSYEQYF. CDR3 sequence (DNA): TGTGCCTGGTCTAGGGTATCCTACGAGCAGTACTTC.